This T cell receptor (beta chain) was documented in a study of TIL therapy for anti-PD-1-resistant metastatic lung cancer. Study-wide results and caveats: The cohort had more treatment-naive, never-smoker and oncogene-addicted patients than typical.

This clone came up a few times. Its specificity is unknown. This sample's time point: pre-treatment sample, taken before nivolumab and TIL therapy. Most excised metastases sampled were pleural nodules or supraclavicular lymph nodes. CDR3 length equals 16 residues. The trim removed 0 bases at V and 5 bases at J, leaving 6 bases unmatched. Per the germline V gene, CDR1 is LGHNA and CDR2 is YNFKEQ. The libraries were made with immunoSEQ v3. Clones were read by immunoSEQ multiplex PCR, and TCRdb kept only the in-frame ones, dropping some. The sample gives more than 20,000 clones, approximately 63% of which show up once; roughly 16% is in the top ten.

The starting material was tumor tissue, obtained at baseline. The V and J genes are TRBV4-2 and TRBJ2-7; 11 nucleotides agree with TRBD2. The receptor was isolated from a woman aged 30 to 85 with non-small cell lung cancer. The CDR3 protein is CASSQDQLAGGHEQYF. CDR3 sequence (DNA): TGTGCCAGCAGCCAAGATCAGCTAGCGGGAGGTCACGAGCAGTACTTC.